This entry lists 3 T cell receptor beta chains sequenced from one sample in a study of blood T cell repertoires in COVID-19. The repertoire was sequenced with immunoSEQ multiplex PCR; TCRdb's copy has only in-frame clones and lacks some. The data show roughly 210,000 clones, roughly 90% seen once. The sequencing input was peripheral blood. These receptors all come from a man in his 70s with acute or convalescent COVID-19.

The gene calls are TRBV7-9 and TRBJ2-1, with 8 bases identical to TRBD2. Per germline, CDR1 SEHNR and CDR2 FQNEAQ (reference sequence). The V segment lost 6 bases and the J segment 3 bases; nucleotides outside the gene matches: 16. CDR3 length: 18 amino acids. The CDR3, as DNA: TGTGCCAGCAGTCGACAGAGGACTAGCCCCACCAACTACAATGAGCAGTTCTTC. It codes for CASSRQRTSPTNYNEQFF.

The V gene is TRBV24-1, the J gene TRBJ1-2; D gene uncertain. The length of the CDR3 is 13 residues. Trimming took 1 base from V and 7 from J, leaving 9 bases between them. From germline, CDR1 is KGHDR and CDR2 SFDVKD. In DNA, the CDR3 is TGTGCCACCAGTGATTTTACGGGAGCTGGCTACACCTTC. Residues: CATSDFTGAGYTF.

This CDR3 is CASSYASPHRGNGLSDEQFF. The CDR3 bases are TGTGCCAGCAGTTACGCTTCACCCCACAGGGGGAACGGGCTATCCGATGAGCAGTTCTTC. The chain joins TRBV6-2 or TRBV6-3 to TRBJ2-1; 8 bases fit TRBD1. Germline CDR1 is MNHEY and CDR2 is SVGEGT. The CDR3 loop spans 20 amino acids. Trimming took 2 bases from V and 8 from J; bases not matched to a gene: 23.